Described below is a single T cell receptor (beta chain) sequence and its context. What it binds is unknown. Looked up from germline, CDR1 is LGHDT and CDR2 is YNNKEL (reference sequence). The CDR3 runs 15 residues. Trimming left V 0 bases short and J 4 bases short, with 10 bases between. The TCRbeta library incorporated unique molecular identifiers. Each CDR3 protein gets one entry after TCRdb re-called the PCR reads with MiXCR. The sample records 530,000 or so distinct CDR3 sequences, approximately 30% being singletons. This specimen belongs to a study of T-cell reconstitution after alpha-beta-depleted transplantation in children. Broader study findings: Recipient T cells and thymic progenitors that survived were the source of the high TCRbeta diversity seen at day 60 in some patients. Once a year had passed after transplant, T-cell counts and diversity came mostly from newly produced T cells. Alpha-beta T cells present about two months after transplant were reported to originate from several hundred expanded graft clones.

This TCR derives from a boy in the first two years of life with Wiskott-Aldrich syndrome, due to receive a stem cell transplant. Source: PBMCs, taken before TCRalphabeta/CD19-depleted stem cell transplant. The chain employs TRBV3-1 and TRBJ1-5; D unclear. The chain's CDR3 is CASSQEPTANQPQHF. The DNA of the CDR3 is TGTGCCAGCAGCCAAGAGCCGACGGCGAATCAGCCCCAGCATTTT.